This entry features one T cell receptor beta chain sequence. These data belong to a study of blood T cell repertoires in COVID-19. The CDR3 sequence is 16 residues long. Trimming removed 5 bases at V and 6 bases at J, with 19 bases between. Germline loops: CDR1 SNHLY, CDR2 FYNNEI. Repertoires were generated with immunoSEQ multiplex PCR, while TCRdb's copy carries only in-frame clones and drops some. The table includes about 300,000 clones, more than 85% detected once. The sequencing sample was made of peripheral blood. The TCR sequence derives from a man between 65 and 80 years old with acute or convalescent COVID-19. The chain combines TRBV2 with TRBJ1-4; unclear D gene. CDR3 nucleotides: TGTGCCAGCAGTCCCCCCTCGGGAATTTCGGATGAAAAACTGTTTTTT. It codes for CASSPPSGISDEKLFF.